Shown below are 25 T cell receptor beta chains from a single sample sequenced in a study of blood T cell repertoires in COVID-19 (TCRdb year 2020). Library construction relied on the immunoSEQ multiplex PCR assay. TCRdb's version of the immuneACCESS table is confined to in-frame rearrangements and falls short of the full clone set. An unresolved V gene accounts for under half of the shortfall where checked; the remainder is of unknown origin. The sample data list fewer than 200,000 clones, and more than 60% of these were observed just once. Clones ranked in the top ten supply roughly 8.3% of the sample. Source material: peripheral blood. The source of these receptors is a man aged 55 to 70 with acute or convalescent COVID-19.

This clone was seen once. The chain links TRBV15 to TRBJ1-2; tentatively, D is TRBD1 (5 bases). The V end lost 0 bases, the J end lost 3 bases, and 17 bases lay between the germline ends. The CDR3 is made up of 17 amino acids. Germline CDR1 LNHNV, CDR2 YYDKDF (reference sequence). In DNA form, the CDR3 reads TGTGCCACCAGCAGAGAACACGTGGGCGCAGGGTACTATGGCTACACCTTC. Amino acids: CATSREHVGAGYYGYTF.

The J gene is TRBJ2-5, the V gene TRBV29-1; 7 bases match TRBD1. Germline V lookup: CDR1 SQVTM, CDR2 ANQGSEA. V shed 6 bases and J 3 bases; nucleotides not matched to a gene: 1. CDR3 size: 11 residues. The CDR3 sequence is CSVGTEETQYF. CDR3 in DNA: TGCAGCGTGGGGACAGAAGAGACCCAGTACTTC. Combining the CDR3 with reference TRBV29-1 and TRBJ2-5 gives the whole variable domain SAVISQKPSRDICQRGTSLTIQCQVDSQVTMMFWYRQQPGQSLTLIATANQGSEATYESGFVIDKFPISRPNLTFSTLTVSNMSPEDSSIYLCSVGTEETQYFGPGTRLLVL.

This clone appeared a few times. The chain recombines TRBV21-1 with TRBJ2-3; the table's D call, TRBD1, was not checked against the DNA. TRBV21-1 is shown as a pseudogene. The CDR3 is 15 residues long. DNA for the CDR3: TGTGCCAGCAGCAATCAGGGCCTCAGCACAGATACGCAGTATTTT. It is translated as CASSNQGLSTDTQYF.

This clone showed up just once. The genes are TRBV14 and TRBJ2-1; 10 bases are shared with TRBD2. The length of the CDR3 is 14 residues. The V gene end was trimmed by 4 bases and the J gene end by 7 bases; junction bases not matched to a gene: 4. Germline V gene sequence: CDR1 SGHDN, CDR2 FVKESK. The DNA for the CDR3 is TGTGCCAGCAGCCCGGGACTAGCGTCGAATGAGCAGTTCTTC. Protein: CASSPGLASNEQFF.

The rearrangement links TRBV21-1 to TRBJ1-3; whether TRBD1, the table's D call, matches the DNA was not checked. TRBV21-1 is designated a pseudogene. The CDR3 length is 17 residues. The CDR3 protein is CASSKVPRHDSGNTIYF. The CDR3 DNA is TGTGCCAGCAGCAAAGTCCCAAGACACGACTCTGGAAACACCATATATTTT.

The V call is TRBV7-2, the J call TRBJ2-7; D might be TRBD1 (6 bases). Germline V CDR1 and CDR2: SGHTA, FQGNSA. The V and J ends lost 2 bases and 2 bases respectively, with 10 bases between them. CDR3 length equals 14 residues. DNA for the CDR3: TGTGCCAGCAGCTTAAACAGGGTAGCCTACGAGCAGTACTTC. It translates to CASSLNRVAYEQYF.

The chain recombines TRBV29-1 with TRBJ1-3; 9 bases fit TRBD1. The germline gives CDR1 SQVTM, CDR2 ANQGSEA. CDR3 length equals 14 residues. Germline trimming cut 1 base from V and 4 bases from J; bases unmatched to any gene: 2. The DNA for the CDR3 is TGCAGCGTTGAAGGTACAGGGGGCGGAAACACCATATATTTT. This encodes CSVEGTGGGNTIYF.

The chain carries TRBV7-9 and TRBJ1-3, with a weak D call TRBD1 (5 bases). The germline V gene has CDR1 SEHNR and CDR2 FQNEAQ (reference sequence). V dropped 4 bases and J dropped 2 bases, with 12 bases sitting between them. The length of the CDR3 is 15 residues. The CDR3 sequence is CASSSRTGAGNTIYF. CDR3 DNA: TGTGCCAGCAGCTCCCGTACGGGGGCTGGAAACACCATATATTTT.

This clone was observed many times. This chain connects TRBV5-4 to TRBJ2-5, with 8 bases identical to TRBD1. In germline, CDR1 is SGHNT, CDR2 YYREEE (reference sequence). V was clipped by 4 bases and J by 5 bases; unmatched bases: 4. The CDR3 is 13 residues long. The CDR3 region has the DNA TGTGCCAGCAGCCAGGGGGCAGGGGAGACCCAGTACTTC. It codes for CASSQGAGETQYF. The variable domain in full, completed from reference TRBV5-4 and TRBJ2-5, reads ETGVTQSPTHLIKTRGQQVTLRCSSQSGHNTVSWYQQALGQGPQFIFQYYREEENGRGNFPPRFSGLQFPNYSSELNVNALELDDSALYLCASSQGAGETQYFGPGTRLLVL.

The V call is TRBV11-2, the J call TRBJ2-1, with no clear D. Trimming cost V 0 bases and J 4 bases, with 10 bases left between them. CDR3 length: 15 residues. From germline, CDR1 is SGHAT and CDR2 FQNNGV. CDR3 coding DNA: TGTGCCAGCAGCTTAGAACCCAGAATTTACAATGAGCAGTTCTTC. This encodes CASSLEPRIYNEQFF.

CDR3 sequence (DNA): TGTGCCAGCAGCTTAGGCAGGGGTGGGGAAAAACTGTTTTTT. Protein sequence: CASSLGRGGEKLFF. The chain has TRBV7-2 and TRBJ1-4; a possible D gene is TRBD1 (6 bases). This CDR3 contains 14 residues. V was clipped by 1 base and J by 8 bases, with 11 bases between them. The germline gives CDR1 SGHTA, CDR2 FQGNSA.

The CDR3 region is CASSGAGGEQYF. As DNA, the CDR3 is TGTGCCAGCAGCGGAGCGGGGGGCGAGCAGTACTTC. This chain connects TRBV5-6 to TRBJ2-7, with 9 positions matching TRBD2. The V and J ends lost 4 bases and 6 bases, in that order; junction bases with no gene match: 2. Germline V gene lookup returns CDR1 SGHDT and CDR2 YYEEEE. The CDR3 is 12 residues long.

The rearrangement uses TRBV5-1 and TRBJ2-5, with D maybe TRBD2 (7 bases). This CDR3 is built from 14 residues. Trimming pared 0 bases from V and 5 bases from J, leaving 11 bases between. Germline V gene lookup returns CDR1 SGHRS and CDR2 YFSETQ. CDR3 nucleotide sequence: TGCGCCAGCAGCTTGGGCGCGGGGGCTGAGACCCAGTACTTC. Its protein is CASSLGAGAETQYF.

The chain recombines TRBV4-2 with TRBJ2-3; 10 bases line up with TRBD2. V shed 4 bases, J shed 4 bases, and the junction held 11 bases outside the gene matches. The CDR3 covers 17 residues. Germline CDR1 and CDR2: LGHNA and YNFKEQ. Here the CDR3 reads CASSRRPGLASPDTQYF. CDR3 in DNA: TGTGCCAGCAGCCGAAGGCCGGGACTAGCGAGTCCAGATACGCAGTATTTT.

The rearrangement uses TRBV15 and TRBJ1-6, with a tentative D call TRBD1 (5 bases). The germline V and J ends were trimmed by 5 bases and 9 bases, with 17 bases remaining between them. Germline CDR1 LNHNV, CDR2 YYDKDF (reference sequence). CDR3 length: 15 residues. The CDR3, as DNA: TGTGCCACCAGCCCCCGCCAGGCCCAGGGTTCACCCCTCCACTTT. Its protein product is CATSPRQAQGSPLHF. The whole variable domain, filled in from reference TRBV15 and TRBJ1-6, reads DAMVIQNPRYQVTQFGKPVTLSCSQTLNHNVMYWYQQKSSQAPKLLFHYYDKDFNNEADTPDNFQSRRPNTSFCFLDIRSPGLGDTAMYLCATSPRQAQGSPLHFGNGTRLTVT.

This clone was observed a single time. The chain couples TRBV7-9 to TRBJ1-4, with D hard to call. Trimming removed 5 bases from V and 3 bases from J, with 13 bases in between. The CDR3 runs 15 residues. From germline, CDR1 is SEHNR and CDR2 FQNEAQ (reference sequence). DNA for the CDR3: TGTGCCAGCAGCAGTCCGGGTCTGGCTAATGAAAAACTGTTTTTT. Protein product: CASSSPGLANEKLFF.

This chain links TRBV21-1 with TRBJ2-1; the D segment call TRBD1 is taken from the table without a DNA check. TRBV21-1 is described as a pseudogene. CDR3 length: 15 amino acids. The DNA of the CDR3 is TGTGCCAGCAGCAAAAATGACAGGGAATACAATGAGCAGTTCTTC. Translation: CASSKNDREYNEQFF.

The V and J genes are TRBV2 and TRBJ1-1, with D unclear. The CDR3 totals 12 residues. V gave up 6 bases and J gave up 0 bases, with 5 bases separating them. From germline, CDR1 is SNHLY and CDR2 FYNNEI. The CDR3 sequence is CASSPMNTEAFF. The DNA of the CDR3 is TGTGCCAGCAGCCCCATGAACACTGAAGCTTTCTTT.

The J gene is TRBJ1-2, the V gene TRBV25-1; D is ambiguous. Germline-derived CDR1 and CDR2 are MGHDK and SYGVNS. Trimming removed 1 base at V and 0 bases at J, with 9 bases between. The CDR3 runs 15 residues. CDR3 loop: CASSESVATNYGYTF. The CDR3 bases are TGTGCCAGCAGTGAATCGGTAGCGACTAACTATGGCTACACCTTC.

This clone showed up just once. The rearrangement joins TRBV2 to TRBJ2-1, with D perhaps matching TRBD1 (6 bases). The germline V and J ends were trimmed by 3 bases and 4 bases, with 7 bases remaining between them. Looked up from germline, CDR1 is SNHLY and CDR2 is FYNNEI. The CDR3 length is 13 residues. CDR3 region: CASSDGQYNEQFF. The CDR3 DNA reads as TGTGCCAGCAGTGATGGACAGTACAATGAGCAGTTCTTC.

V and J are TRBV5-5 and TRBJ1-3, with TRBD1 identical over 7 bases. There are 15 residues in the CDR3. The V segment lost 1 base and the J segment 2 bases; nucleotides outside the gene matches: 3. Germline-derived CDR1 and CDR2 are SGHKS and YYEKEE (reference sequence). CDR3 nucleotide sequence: TGTGCCAGCAGCTTGCGGAGGGGGCCTGGAAACACCATATATTTT. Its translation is CASSLRRGPGNTIYF.

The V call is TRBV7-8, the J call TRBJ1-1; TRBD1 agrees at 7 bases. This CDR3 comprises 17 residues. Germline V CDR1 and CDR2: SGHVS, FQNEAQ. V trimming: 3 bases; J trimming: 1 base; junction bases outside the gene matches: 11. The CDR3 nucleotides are TGTGCCAGCAGCTTTATCGCGGGGACAGAGACGAACACTGAAGCTTTCTTT. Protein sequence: CASSFIAGTETNTEAFF.

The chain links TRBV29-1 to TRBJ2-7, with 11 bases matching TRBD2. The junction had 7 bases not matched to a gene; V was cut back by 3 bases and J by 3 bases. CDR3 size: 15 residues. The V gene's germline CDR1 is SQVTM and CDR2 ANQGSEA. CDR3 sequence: CSVDAGTSGRYEQYF. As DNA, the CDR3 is TGCAGCGTTGATGCCGGGACTAGCGGCCGCTACGAGCAGTACTTC.

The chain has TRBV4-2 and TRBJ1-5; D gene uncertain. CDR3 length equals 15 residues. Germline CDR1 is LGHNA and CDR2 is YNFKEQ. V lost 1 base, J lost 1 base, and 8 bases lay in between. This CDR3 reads CASSQVSGSNQPQHF. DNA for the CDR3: TGTGCCAGCAGCCAAGTGTCGGGAAGCAATCAGCCCCAGCATTTT.

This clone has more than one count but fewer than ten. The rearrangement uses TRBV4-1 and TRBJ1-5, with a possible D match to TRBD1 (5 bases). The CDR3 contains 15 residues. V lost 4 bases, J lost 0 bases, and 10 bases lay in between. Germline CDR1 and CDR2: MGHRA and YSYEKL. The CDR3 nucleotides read TGCGCCAGCAGCCGGACATTCGATAGCAATCAGCCCCAGCATTTT. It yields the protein CASSRTFDSNQPQHF.